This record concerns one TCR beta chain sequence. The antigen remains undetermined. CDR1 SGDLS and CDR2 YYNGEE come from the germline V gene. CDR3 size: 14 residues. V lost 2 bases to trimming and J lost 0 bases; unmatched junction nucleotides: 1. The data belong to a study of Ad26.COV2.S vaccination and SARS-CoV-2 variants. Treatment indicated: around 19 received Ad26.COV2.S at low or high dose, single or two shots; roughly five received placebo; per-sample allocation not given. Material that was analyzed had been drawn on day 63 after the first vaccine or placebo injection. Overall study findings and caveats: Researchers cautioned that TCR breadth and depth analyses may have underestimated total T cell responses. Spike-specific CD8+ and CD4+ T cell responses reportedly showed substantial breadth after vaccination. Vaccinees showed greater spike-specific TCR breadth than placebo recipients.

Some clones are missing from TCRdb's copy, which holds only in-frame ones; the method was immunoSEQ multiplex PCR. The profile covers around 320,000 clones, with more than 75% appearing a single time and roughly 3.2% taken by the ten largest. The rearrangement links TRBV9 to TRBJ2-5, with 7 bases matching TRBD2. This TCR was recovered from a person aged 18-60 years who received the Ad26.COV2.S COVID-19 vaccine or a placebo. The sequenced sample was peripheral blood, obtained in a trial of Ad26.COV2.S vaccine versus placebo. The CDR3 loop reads CASSVLADQETQYF. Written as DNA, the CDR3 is TGTGCCAGCAGCGTTCTAGCGGACCAAGAGACCCAGTACTTC.